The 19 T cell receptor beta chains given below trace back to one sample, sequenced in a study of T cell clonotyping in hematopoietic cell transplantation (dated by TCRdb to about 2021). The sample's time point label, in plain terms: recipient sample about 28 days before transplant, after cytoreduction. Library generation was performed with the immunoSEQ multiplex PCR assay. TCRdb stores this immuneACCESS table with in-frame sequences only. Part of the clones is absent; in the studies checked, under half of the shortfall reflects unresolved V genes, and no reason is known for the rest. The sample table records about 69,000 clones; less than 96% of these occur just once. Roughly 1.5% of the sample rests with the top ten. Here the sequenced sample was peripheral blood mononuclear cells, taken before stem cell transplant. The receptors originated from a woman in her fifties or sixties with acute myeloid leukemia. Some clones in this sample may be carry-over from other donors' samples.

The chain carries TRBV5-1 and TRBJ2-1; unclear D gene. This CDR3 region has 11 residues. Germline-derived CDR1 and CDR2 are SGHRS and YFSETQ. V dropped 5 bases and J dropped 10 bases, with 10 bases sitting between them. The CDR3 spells CASRLGDEQFF. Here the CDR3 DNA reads TGCGCCAGCAGGCTAGGAGACGAGCAGTTCTTC.

CDR3 residues: CASSLGRVANTEAFF. CDR3 coding DNA: TGTGCCAGCAGCTTAGGCCGAGTTGCGAACACTGAAGCTTTCTTT. The rearrangement joins TRBV7-2 to TRBJ1-1; no reliable D call. This CDR3 is built from 15 residues. V was shortened by 1 base and J by 1 base, with 10 bases between the two germline ends. The germline V gene encodes CDR1 SGHTA and CDR2 FQGNSA.

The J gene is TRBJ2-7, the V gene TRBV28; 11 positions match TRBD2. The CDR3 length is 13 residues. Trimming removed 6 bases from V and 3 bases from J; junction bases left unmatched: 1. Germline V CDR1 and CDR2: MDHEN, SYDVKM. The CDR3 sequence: CASRTSGIYEQYF. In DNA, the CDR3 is TGTGCCAGCAGGACTAGCGGGATCTACGAGCAGTACTTC.

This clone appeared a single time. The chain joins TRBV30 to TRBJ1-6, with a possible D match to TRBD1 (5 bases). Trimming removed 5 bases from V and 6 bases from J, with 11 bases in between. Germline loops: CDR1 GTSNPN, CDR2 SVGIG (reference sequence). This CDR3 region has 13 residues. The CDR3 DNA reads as TGTGCCTGGGGACAATACGGTAATTCACCCCTCCACTTT. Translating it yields CAWGQYGNSPLHF.

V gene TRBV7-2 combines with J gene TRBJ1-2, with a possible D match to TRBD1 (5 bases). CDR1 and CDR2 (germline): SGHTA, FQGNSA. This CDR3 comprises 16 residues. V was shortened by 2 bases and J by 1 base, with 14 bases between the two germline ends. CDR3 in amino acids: CASSLIQGVGNYGYTF. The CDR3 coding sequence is TGTGCCAGCAGCTTAATTCAGGGTGTGGGTAACTATGGCTACACCTTC.

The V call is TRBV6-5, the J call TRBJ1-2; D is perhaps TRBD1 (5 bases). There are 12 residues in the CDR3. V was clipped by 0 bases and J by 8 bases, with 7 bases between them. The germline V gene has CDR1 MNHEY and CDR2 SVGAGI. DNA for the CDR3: TGTGCCAGCAGTTACTCCCAGGGAGGCTACACCTTC. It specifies CASSYSQGGYTF.

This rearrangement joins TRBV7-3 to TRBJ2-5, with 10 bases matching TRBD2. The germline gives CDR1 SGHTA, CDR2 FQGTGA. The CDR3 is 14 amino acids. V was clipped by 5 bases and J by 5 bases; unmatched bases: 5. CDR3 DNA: TGTGCCAGCAGCCCCAGCGGGGGGGTTGAGACCCAGTACTTC. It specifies CASSPSGGVETQYF. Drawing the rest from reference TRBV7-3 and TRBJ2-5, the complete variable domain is GAGVSQTPSNKVTEKGKYVELRCDPISGHTALYWYRQSLGQGPEFLIYFQGTGAADDSGLPNDRFFAVRPEGSVSTLKIQRTERGDSAVYLCASSPSGGVETQYFGPGTRLLVL.

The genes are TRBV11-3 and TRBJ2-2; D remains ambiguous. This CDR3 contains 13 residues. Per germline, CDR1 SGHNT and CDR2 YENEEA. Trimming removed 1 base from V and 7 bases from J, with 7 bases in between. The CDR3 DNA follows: TGTGCCAGCAGCTTAGTGACCGGCGGGGAGCTGTTTTTT. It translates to CASSLVTGGELFF.

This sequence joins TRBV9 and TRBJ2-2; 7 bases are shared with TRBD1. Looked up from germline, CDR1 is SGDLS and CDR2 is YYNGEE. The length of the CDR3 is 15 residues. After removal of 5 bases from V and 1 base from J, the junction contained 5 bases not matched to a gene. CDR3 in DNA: TGTGCCAGCAGTCGACAGGGACAGAACACCGGGGAGCTGTTTTTT. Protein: CASSRQGQNTGELFF.

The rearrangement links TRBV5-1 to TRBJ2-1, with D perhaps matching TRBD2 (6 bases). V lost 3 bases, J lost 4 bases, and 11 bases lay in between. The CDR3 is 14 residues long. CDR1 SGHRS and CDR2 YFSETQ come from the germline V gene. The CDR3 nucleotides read TGCGCCAGCAGCTCGAGGGACTTTTACAATGAGCAGTTCTTC. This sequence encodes CASSSRDFYNEQFF.

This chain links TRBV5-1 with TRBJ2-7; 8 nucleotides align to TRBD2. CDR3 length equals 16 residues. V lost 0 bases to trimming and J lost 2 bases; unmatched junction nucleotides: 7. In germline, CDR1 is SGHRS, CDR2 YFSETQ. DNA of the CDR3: TGCGCCAGCAGCTTGGGTCTTACTAGCGGTGCCTACGAGCAGTACTTC. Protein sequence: CASSLGLTSGAYEQYF. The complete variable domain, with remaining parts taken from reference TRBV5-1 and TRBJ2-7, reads KAGVTQTPRYLIKTRGQQVTLSCSPISGHRSVSWYQQTPGQGLQFLFEYFSETQRNKGNFPGRFSGRQFSNSRSEMNVSTLELGDSALYLCASSLGLTSGAYEQYFGPGTRLTVT.

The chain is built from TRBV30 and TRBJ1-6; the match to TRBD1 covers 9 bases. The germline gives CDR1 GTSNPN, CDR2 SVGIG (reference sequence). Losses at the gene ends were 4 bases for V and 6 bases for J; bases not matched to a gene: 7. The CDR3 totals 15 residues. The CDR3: CAWKFRDRANSPLHF. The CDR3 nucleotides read TGTGCCTGGAAATTCCGGGACAGGGCTAATTCACCCCTCCACTTT. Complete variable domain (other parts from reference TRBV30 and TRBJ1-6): SQTIHQWPATLVQPVGSPLSLECTVEGTSNPNLYWYRQAAGRGLQLLFYSVGIGQISSEVPQNLSASRPQDRQFILSSKKLLLSDSGFYLCAWKFRDRANSPLHFGNGTRLTVT.

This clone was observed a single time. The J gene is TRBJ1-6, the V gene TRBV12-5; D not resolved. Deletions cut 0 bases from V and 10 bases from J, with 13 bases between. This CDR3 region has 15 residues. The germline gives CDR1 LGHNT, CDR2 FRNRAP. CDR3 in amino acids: CASGLVVGLGSPLHF. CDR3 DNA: TGTGCTAGTGGTTTGGTAGTGGGGTTAGGATCACCCCTCCACTTT. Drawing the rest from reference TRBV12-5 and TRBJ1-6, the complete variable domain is DARVTQTPRHKVTEMGQEVTMRCQPILGHNTVFWYRQTMMQGLELLAYFRNRAPLDDSGMPKDRFSAEMPDATLATLKIQPSEPRDSAVYFCASGLVVGLGSPLHFGNGTRLTVT.

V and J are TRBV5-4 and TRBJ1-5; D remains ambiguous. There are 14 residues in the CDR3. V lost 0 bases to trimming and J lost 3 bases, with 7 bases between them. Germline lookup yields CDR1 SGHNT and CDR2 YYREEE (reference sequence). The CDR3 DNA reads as TGTGCCAGCAGCTTGGGGGGAGCCAATCAGCCCCAGCATTTT. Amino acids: CASSLGGANQPQHF.

CDR3 bases: TGTGCCAGCAGCTCTGGACAGAAGAACACTGAAGCTTTCTTT. Residues: CASSSGQKNTEAFF. The V gene is TRBV9, the J gene TRBJ1-1, with a weak D call TRBD1 (6 bases). V shed 4 bases and J shed 1 base, with 11 bases lying between them. The germline V gene has CDR1 SGDLS and CDR2 YYNGEE. The CDR3 is made up of 14 amino acids.

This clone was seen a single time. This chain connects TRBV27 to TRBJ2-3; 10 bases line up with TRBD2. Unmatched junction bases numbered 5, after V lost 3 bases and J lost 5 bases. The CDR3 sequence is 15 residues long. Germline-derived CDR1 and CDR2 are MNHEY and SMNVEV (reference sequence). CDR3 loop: CASSFGAGGIDTQYF. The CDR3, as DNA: TGTGCCAGCAGTTTTGGAGCGGGAGGGATAGATACGCAGTATTTT.

CDR3 nucleotide sequence: TGTGCCTGGAGTCTTAGCGGGGGGGGGACAGATACGCAGTATTTT. It specifies CAWSLSGGGTDTQYF. The chain is built from TRBV30 and TRBJ2-3, with 11 positions matching TRBD2. The V gene's germline CDR1 is GTSNPN and CDR2 SVGIG (reference sequence). This CDR3 spans 15 amino acids. After removal of 2 bases from V and 3 bases from J, the junction contained 4 bases not matched to a gene. Based on the CDR3 plus reference TRBV30 and TRBJ2-3, the full variable domain is SQTIHQWPATLVQPVGSPLSLECTVEGTSNPNLYWYRQAAGRGLQLLFYSVGIGQISSEVPQNLSASRPQDRQFILSSKKLLLSDSGFYLCAWSLSGGGTDTQYFGPGTRLTVL.

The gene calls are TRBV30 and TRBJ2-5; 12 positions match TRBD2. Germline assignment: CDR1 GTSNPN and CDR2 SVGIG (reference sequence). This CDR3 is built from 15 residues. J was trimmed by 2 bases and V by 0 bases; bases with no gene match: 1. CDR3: CAWSVLAGGQETQYF. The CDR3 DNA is TGTGCCTGGAGTGTACTAGCGGGGGGTCAAGAGACCCAGTACTTC. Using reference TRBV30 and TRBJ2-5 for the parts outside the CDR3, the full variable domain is SQTIHQWPATLVQPVGSPLSLECTVEGTSNPNLYWYRQAAGRGLQLLFYSVGIGQISSEVPQNLSASRPQDRQFILSSKKLLLSDSGFYLCAWSVLAGGQETQYFGPGTRLLVL.

CDR3 region: CSARDIANYGYTF. CDR3 in DNA: TGCAGCGCTAGAGACATAGCTAACTATGGCTACACCTTC. The chain recombines TRBV29-1 with TRBJ1-2; no clear D. The CDR3 spans 13 residues. CDR1 and CDR2 (germline): SQVTM, ANQGSEA. Trimming cost V 7 bases and J 0 bases, with 12 bases left between them.